This TCR beta chain came from a study of blood T cell repertoires in COVID-19. Study-level information: Nucleic acid was either cDNA or gDNA, and it came from T cells, B-cell-depleted T cells, or PBMCs.

Methods used by the authors: Amplifying reference gene primers gave estimates of nucleated cell counts. Some clones are missing from TCRdb's copy, which holds only in-frame ones; the method was immunoSEQ multiplex PCR. V and J calls and clone size are as listed in that table; D and trimming were resolved from the DNA. The sample lists fewer than 250,000 clones; approximately 90% were seen once. Per the germline V gene, CDR1 is SGHRS and CDR2 is YFSETQ. This CDR3 comprises 16 residues. V lost 4 bases, J lost 4 bases, and 5 bases stayed unmatched. The receptor comes from a man in his 70s with acute or convalescent COVID-19. The gene calls are TRBV5-1 and TRBJ2-3; TRBD2 matches 14 bases. Sequenced material: peripheral blood. Here the CDR3 reads CASSSGTSGSPDTQYF. CDR3 coding DNA: TGCGCCAGCAGCAGCGGGACTAGCGGGAGCCCAGATACGCAGTATTTT.